This T cell receptor beta chain originates from a study of T cells in Graves' hyperthyroidism and ophthalmopathy. Study-wide points: Onset of ophthalmopathy came a median roughly 6.9 months after the model predicted it.

On this clonotype itself: The antigen is unknown.

Using more than 7.5 ml of fresh peripheral blood, PBMCs were prepared. TCR beta CDR3 regions were amplified from RNA transcripts. TCR CDR3 regions were first amplified by RT-PCR with HTBI primers. TCRdb reprocessed the multiplex PCR reads via MiXCR and lists one record per CDR3 protein. This table has roughly 400,000 distinct CDR3 sequences, approximately 15% appearing once. The specimen was blood. This clonotype was sampled from a woman under 30 with Graves' hyperthyroidism that later progressed to Graves' ophthalmopathy.

The CDR3 reads CASGQGTSDEQFF. The CDR3 DNA is TGTGCCAGCGGCCAAGGGACTAGCGATGAGCAGTTCTTC. This sequence joins TRBV11-2 and TRBJ2-1; 10 bases map to TRBD2. From germline, CDR1 is SGHAT and CDR2 FQNNGV. Trimming removed 8 bases from V and 8 bases from J; junction bases left unmatched: 6. CDR3 size: 13 residues. Filled out from reference TRBV11-2 and TRBJ2-1, the complete variable domain reads EAGVAQSPRYKIIEKRQSVAFWCNPISGHATLYWYQQILGQGPKLLIQFQNNGVVDDSQLPKDRFSAERLKGVDSTLKIQPAKLEDSAVYLCASGQGTSDEQFFGPGTRLTVL.